This record concerns one T cell receptor beta chain sequence. This sample is part of a study of blood T cell repertoires in COVID-19. Across the whole study: Both acute and convalescent COVID-19 samples were obtained from the United States, Italy and Spain. PBMCs, B-cell-depleted T cells, or T cells were the source of the cDNA or gDNA that made up the material.

Study processing details: The authors estimated nucleated cell counts from reference gene primer amplification. The table came from immunoSEQ multiplex PCR; TCRdb's copy has only in-frame clones and leaves some out. The V and J calls and clone size are taken from that table; D and trimming were inferred from the DNA. The data show 230,000 or so clones, with more than 80% seen just once and around 7.5% held by the top ten. Germline values: CDR1 SGHTA, CDR2 FQGNSA. The CDR3 is 14 residues long. The ends were cut back, 6 bases at V and 0 bases at J, with 6 bases in the middle. This clonotype was obtained from a woman older than 75 with COVID-19, enrolled during active disease. The genes are TRBV7-2 and TRBJ1-6, with TRBD1 as a possible D gene (6 bases). The material sequenced was peripheral blood. CDR3 sequence reads: CASRQGSYNSPLHF. The CDR3 nucleotides read TGTGCCAGCAGACAGGGCTCCTATAATTCACCCCTCCACTTT.